This TCR beta chain is from a study of blood T cell repertoires in COVID-19. TCRdb's copy holds only in-frame clones and misses some; the assay was immunoSEQ multiplex PCR. The repertoire holds about 70,000 clones, around nine tenths seen once, with approximately 1.3% in the top ten. This CDR3 spans 15 amino acids. V lost 0 bases and J lost 8, with 13 bases in between. The germline CDR1 and CDR2 sequences are MNHNS and SASEGT. The sequenced material came from peripheral blood. The gene calls are TRBV6-1 and TRBJ1-4; D gene uncertain. The clonotype was recovered from a man in his sixties with acute or convalescent COVID-19. As DNA, the CDR3 is TGTGCCAGCAGTGAAGCGCTTTCATCGCGGGAAAAACTGTTTTTT. Its protein is CASSEALSSREKLFF.